The 23 T cell receptor beta chains in this list originate from one sample, sequenced in a study of PD-L1 blockade in urothelial cancer. Measured with immunoSEQ multiplex PCR; TCRdb has only the in-frame clones, and not every one. The profile shows 83,000 or so clones, roughly 80% of them singletons. The time point was: peripheral blood 6 weeks after treatment start. This material consisted of PBMCs, taken around atezolizumab (anti-PD-L1) treatment. The receptors were sampled from a man in his 70s with urothelial cancer.

The V gene is TRBV2, the J gene TRBJ1-6; D uncertain. V lost 2 bases, J lost 2 bases, and 13 bases lay in between. Germline lookup yields CDR1 SNHLY and CDR2 FYNNEI. The CDR3 covers 17 residues. The CDR3 reads CASSEIRGMPYNSPLHF. The DNA for the CDR3 is TGTGCCAGCAGTGAAATTCGGGGAATGCCCTATAATTCACCCCTCCACTTT.

This clone was recorded only once. CDR3 sequence reads: CASSPTKTSYEQYF. In DNA, the CDR3 is TGTGCCAGCAGTCCAACCAAGACTAGCTACGAGCAGTACTTC. The chain recombines TRBV2 with TRBJ2-7, with D perhaps TRBD2 (6 bases). The V gene's germline CDR1 is SNHLY and CDR2 FYNNEI. This CDR3 has 14 residues. V shed 5 bases and J shed 3 bases, with 14 bases lying between them.

This clone was recorded a few times. The chain employs TRBV10-1 and TRBJ2-7; 7 positions match TRBD2. The CDR3 is 11 residues long. With 11 bases clipped from V and 6 bases from J, the junction kept 7 bases outside the gene matches. CDR1 WNHNN and CDR2 SYGVQD come from the germline V gene (reference sequence). This CDR3 reads CAASWGGEQYF. In DNA form, the CDR3 reads TGCGCCGCCTCCTGGGGGGGCGAGCAGTACTTC.

The chain combines TRBV11-2 with TRBJ2-7; TRBD1 aligns across 7 bases. The germline gives CDR1 SGHAT, CDR2 FQNNGV. V lost 3 bases to trimming and J lost 3 bases; unmatched junction nucleotides: 2. The CDR3 totals 13 residues. CDR3 nucleotides: TGTGCCAGCAGCTTGTACAGGGGCTACGAGCAGTACTTC. Encoded protein: CASSLYRGYEQYF.

The V call is TRBV5-1, the J call TRBJ2-2; D might be TRBD2 (5 bases). From germline, CDR1 is SGHRS and CDR2 YFSETQ. This CDR3 comprises 16 residues. The V end lost 0 bases, the J end lost 4 bases, and 13 bases lay between the germline ends. CDR3 protein: CASSLGGSAVTGELFF. The CDR3 DNA sequence: TGCGCCAGCAGCTTGGGCGGTAGCGCCGTCACCGGGGAGCTGTTTTTT.

The genes are TRBV10-3 and TRBJ1-1, with a weak D call TRBD1 (6 bases). Germline V lookup: CDR1 ENHRY, CDR2 SYGVKD. Trimming stripped 1 base from V and 5 bases from J, with 11 bases between. The CDR3 has 14 residues. The DNA for the CDR3 is TGTGCCATCAGTGAGTACAGGGAAGGGACTGAAGCTTTCTTT. Protein: CAISEYREGTEAFF.

The genes are TRBV5-5 and TRBJ2-1; 12 bases map to TRBD2. The CDR3 consists of 19 residues. Per the germline V gene, CDR1 is SGHKS and CDR2 is YYEKEE (reference sequence). The V segment lost 0 bases and the J segment 0 bases; nucleotides outside the gene matches: 7. CDR3 loop: CASSLEASGGGTSYNEQFF. The CDR3 DNA sequence: TGTGCCAGCAGCTTGGAGGCTAGCGGGGGGGGGACCTCCTACAATGAGCAGTTCTTC.

Concerning this clone: This sample includes further DNA sequences coding for the same CDR3. V usage is TRBV18 and J usage is TRBJ1-1; perhaps TRBD1 as D (5 bases). Germline V gene sequence: CDR1 KGHSH, CDR2 LQKENI. This CDR3 has 14 residues. Trimming cost V 6 bases and J 5 bases, with 16 bases left between them. The CDR3 DNA follows: TGTGCCAGCTCCCCCCGGACGGGGGGGACTGAAGCTTTCTTT. This encodes CASSPRTGGTEAFF.

The chain links TRBV7-9 to TRBJ1-1; D is possibly TRBD1 (6 bases). The CDR3 has 15 amino acids. V was clipped by 5 bases and J by 1 base, with 14 bases between them. From germline, CDR1 is SEHNR and CDR2 FQNEAQ (reference sequence). The CDR3: CASSTSGAENTEAFF. In DNA, the CDR3 is TGTGCCAGCAGCACCTCAGGGGCGGAGAACACTGAAGCTTTCTTT.

This chain uses TRBV5-4 with TRBJ1-4; 7 nucleotides match TRBD1. The CDR3 loop spans 16 amino acids. Germline CDR1 reads SGHNT; CDR2 reads YYREEE (reference sequence). With 0 bases clipped from V and 11 bases from J, the junction kept 13 bases outside the gene matches. The CDR3 region is CASSLEGTPSRGKLFF. In DNA form, the CDR3 reads TGTGCCAGCAGCTTGGAGGGGACCCCTTCCAGGGGGAAACTGTTTTTT.

The V call is TRBV4-3, the J call TRBJ2-3, with TRBD1 matching 9 bases. The CDR3 is 14 residues long. The V gene end was trimmed by 1 base and the J gene end by 4 bases; junction bases not matched to a gene: 0. Per germline, CDR1 LGHNA and CDR2 YSLEER. The CDR3 spells CASSQGTGADTQYF. CDR3 in DNA: TGCGCCAGCAGCCAAGGGACAGGGGCAGATACGCAGTATTTT.

This clone turned up a few times. This chain links TRBV5-8 with TRBJ2-6, with D possibly TRBD1 on 7 matching bases. CDR3 length equals 18 residues. The germline V and J ends were trimmed by 3 bases and 0 bases, with 16 bases remaining between them. Per germline, CDR1 SGHTS and CDR2 YDEGEE. CDR3 nucleotides: TGTGCCAGCAGCTGGAGGGGACAGTTACTCTCTGGGGCCAACGTCCTGACTTTC. It is translated as CASSWRGQLLSGANVLTF.

The genes are TRBV2 and TRBJ2-3; 9 bases fit TRBD2. Per the germline V gene, CDR1 is SNHLY and CDR2 is FYNNEI. The junction had 5 bases not matched to a gene; V was cut back by 5 bases and J by 2 bases. The CDR3 loop spans 15 amino acids. DNA of the CDR3: TGTGCCAGCAGTCCCGGGACTAGCCCCACAGATACGCAGTATTTT. As protein: CASSPGTSPTDTQYF.

V and J are TRBV19 and TRBJ2-1, with 14 bases fitting TRBD2. Trimming removed 4 bases from V and 10 bases from J; junction bases left unmatched: 9. The germline CDR1 and CDR2 sequences are LNHDA and SQIVND (reference sequence). The CDR3 is 16 amino acids. This CDR3 is CASSKGTSGRAGEQFF. CDR3 in DNA: TGTGCCAGTAGTAAAGGGACTAGCGGGAGAGCAGGGGAGCAGTTCTTC.

Here the CDR3 reads CASSLGQGREKLFF. In nucleotides, the CDR3 is TGTGCCAGCAGCCTAGGACAGGGGAGGGAAAAACTGTTTTTT. The rearrangement links TRBV7-2 to TRBJ1-4; 9 bases line up with TRBD1. The J segment lost 8 bases and the V segment lost 5 bases, leaving 6 bases of the junction unmatched. Germline CDR1 SGHTA, CDR2 FQGNSA. There are 14 residues in the CDR3.

V gene TRBV7-9 combines with J gene TRBJ2-1; possibly TRBD2 for D (6 bases). Between the trimmed V and J ends, which lost 3 bases and 7 bases, there was a span of 13 bases. The CDR3 length is 14 residues. Germline CDR1 is SEHNR and CDR2 is FQNEAQ (reference sequence). DNA of the CDR3: TGTGCCAGCAGCTTGGCGGGGTTTGGGAATGAGCAGTTCTTC. It specifies CASSLAGFGNEQFF. The variable domain in full, with the rest retrieved from reference TRBV7-9 and TRBJ2-1, is DTGVSQNPRHKITKRGQNVTFRCDPISEHNRLYWYRQTLGQGPEFLTYFQNEAQLEKSRLLSDRFSAERPKGSFSTLEIQRTEQGDSAMYLCASSLAGFGNEQFFGPGTRLTVL.

The count of this clone is one. For the CDR3, the DNA is TGTGCCAGCAGCTTAGGTCTAGCGGGGGATACGCAGTATTTT. Translation: CASSLGLAGDTQYF. The chain carries TRBV7-9 and TRBJ2-3; 9 nucleotides agree with TRBD2. The germline V gene has CDR1 SEHNR and CDR2 FQNEAQ (reference sequence). The CDR3 loop spans 14 amino acids. Losses at the gene ends were 1 base for V and 6 bases for J; bases not matched to a gene: 2.

V is TRBV5-1 and J is TRBJ1-1; 10 bases are shared with TRBD1. Looked up from germline, CDR1 is SGHRS and CDR2 is YFSETQ. J lost 0 bases, V lost 4 bases, and 6 bases had no gene match. CDR3 length equals 16 residues. The chain's CDR3 is CASSPGTGEMNTEAFF. The CDR3 nucleotides read TGCGCCAGCAGCCCCGGGACAGGGGAAATGAACACTGAAGCTTTCTTT.

The chain has TRBV5-4 and TRBJ1-4; D perhaps matches TRBD1 (6 bases). The germline V and J ends were trimmed by 4 bases and 7 bases, with 17 bases remaining between them. Germline V gene sequence: CDR1 SGHNT, CDR2 YYREEE (reference sequence). This CDR3 contains 15 residues. In nucleotides, the CDR3 is TGTGCCAGCAGCCCTAAGACGGGACATACTGAAAAACTGTTTTTT. It encodes CASSPKTGHTEKLFF.

This clone was seen a single time. This chain joins TRBV9 and TRBJ2-5; D is perhaps TRBD2 (6 bases). The CDR3 contains 17 residues. The V gene lost 0 bases and the J gene lost 2 bases, with 17 bases spanning the gap. Germline V gives CDR1 SGDLS, CDR2 YYNGEE. CDR3 nucleotide sequence: TGTGCCAGCAGCGTAGCGCCCGCCTGGCGGGGTCAAGAGACCCAGTACTTC. It codes for CASSVAPAWRGQETQYF.

This clone has just one count. The CDR3 loop is CASSLPKTSSGELFF. CDR3 nucleotide sequence: TGCGCCAGCAGCTTGCCGAAGACTAGCTCCGGGGAGCTGTTTTTT. This sequence joins TRBV5-1 and TRBJ2-2, with 7 bases that match TRBD2. The CDR3 has 15 residues. Germline CDR1 and CDR2: SGHRS and YFSETQ. Trimming took 1 base from V and 6 from J; bases not matched to a gene: 6.

The chain's CDR3 is CATKGGTANYGYTF. The DNA of the CDR3 is TGTGCCACTAAAGGCGGGACAGCGAATTATGGCTACACCTTC. This chain links TRBV6-5 with TRBJ1-2; 7 positions agree with TRBD1. J lost 5 bases, V lost 10 bases, and 13 bases had no gene match. The germline V gene has CDR1 MNHEY and CDR2 SVGAGI. The length of the CDR3 is 14 residues.

J is TRBJ2-2 and V is TRBV5-5; D remains ambiguous. The CDR3 spans 14 residues. Looked up from germline, CDR1 is SGHKS and CDR2 is YYEKEE (reference sequence). The V end was cut by 0 bases, the J end by 5 bases, with 8 bases between. Here the CDR3 DNA reads TGTGCCAGCAGCTTGGGGAGAAGTACCGGGGAGCTGTTTTTT. Translation gives CASSLGRSTGELFF.